The source of this TCR beta chain is a study of T cell changes during pregnancy in multiple sclerosis. Libraries were prepared by immunoSEQ multiplex PCR; TCRdb keeps only in-frame clonotypes and omits some of them. The sample contains about 12,000 clones, approximately 89% of which appear only once. The sequence came from a female donor in good health, enrolled as a control in a pregnancy study. Material: CD8+ T cells from peripheral blood mononuclear cells, obtained in the second trimester of pregnancy.

This CDR3 is CASSVWSTSGVEELFF. The CDR3 nucleotides read TGTGCCAGCAGCGTCTGGTCGACTAGCGGAGTAGAAGAGCTGTTTTTT. The rearrangement joins TRBV9 to TRBJ2-2; 9 nucleotides agree with TRBD2. CDR3 length: 16 residues. Trimming removed 2 bases from V and 11 bases from J; junction bases left unmatched: 13. The germline V gene has CDR1 SGDLS and CDR2 YYNGEE. Supplemented by reference TRBV9 and TRBJ2-2, the full variable domain reads DSGVTQTPKHLITATGQRVTLRCSPRSGDLSVYWYQQSLDQGLQFLIQYYNGEERAKGNILERFSAQQFPDLHSELNLSSLELGDSALYFCASSVWSTSGVEELFFGEGSRLTVL.